The T cell receptor beta chain under discussion was sequenced for a study of circulating tumor DNA in untreated peripheral T-cell lymphoma. The tumor tissue sample was taken at baseline before any treatment. Assay: immunoSEQ multiplex PCR; the TCRdb copy retains only in-frame clones and omits some. In the table there are several thousand clones, about 66% of which are singletons. General study results and limits: Baseline tissues yielded about 82% and baseline serum 65% to 70% tumor-specific clonotype detection.

Germline values: CDR1 LNHDA, CDR2 SQIVND (reference sequence). The V end lost 1 base, the J end lost 5 bases, and 7 bases lay between the germline ends. The CDR3 is made up of 13 amino acids. On this clone: The antigen remains unidentified.

The TCR was taken from a human donor with peripheral T-cell lymphoma. V gene TRBV19 combines with J gene TRBJ2-3; D is unclear. The material sequenced was tumor tissue. CDR3 DNA: TGTGCCAGTAGTATAGGGGTTGGAGATACGCAGTATTTT. Its translation: CASSIGVGDTQYF.